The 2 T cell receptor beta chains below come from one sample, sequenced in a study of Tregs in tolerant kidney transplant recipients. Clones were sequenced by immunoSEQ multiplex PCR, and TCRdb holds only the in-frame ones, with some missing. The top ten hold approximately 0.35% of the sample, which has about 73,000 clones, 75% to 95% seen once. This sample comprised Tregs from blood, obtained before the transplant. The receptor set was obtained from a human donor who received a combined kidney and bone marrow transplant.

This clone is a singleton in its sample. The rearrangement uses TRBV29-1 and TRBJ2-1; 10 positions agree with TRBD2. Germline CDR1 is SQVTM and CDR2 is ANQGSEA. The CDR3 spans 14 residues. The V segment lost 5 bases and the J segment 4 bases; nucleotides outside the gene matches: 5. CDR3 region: CSVLPAGGYNEQFF. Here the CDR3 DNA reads TGCAGCGTTCTCCCAGCGGGAGGGTACAATGAGCAGTTCTTC.

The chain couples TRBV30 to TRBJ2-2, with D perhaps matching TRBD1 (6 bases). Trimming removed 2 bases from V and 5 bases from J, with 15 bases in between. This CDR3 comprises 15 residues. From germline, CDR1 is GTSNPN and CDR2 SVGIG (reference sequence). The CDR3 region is CAWSPGTTFTGELFF. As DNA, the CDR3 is TGTGCCTGGAGTCCCGGGACAACCTTTACCGGGGAGCTGTTTTTT.